At least ten counts were recorded for the clone carrying this TCR beta chain. Its antigen is not identified. The sample is drawn from a study of T cells after yellow fever vaccination. Study observations and caveats: Detected again after the booster were most primary-vaccination clones, at approximately 96% CD4 and roughly 88% CD8. A limited proportion of clonotypes was detected within both the CD4 and CD8 compartments.

It was through 5'RACE template switching that TCR cDNA was made, with a universal primer site and UMIs added. One entry per CDR3 protein results from TCRdb running MiXCR on the 5' RACE reads. The sample shows 310,000 or so distinct CDR3 sequences, around 3.6% of them seen only once. The CDR3 totals 15 residues. Germline CDR1 is SGHAT and CDR2 is FQNNGV. Trimming took off 1 base at V and 0 bases at J, with 7 bases between the two ends. The starting material was PBMCs, obtained on the day of the yellow fever booster vaccination. The clonotype comes from a man aged 18-30 years who received the YFV17D yellow fever vaccine. The chain uses TRBV11-2 and TRBJ2-4; tentatively, D is TRBD2 (6 bases). CDR3 DNA: TGTGCCAGCAGCTTAGGGACTATAGCCAAAAACATTCAGTACTTC. Encoded protein: CASSLGTIAKNIQYF.